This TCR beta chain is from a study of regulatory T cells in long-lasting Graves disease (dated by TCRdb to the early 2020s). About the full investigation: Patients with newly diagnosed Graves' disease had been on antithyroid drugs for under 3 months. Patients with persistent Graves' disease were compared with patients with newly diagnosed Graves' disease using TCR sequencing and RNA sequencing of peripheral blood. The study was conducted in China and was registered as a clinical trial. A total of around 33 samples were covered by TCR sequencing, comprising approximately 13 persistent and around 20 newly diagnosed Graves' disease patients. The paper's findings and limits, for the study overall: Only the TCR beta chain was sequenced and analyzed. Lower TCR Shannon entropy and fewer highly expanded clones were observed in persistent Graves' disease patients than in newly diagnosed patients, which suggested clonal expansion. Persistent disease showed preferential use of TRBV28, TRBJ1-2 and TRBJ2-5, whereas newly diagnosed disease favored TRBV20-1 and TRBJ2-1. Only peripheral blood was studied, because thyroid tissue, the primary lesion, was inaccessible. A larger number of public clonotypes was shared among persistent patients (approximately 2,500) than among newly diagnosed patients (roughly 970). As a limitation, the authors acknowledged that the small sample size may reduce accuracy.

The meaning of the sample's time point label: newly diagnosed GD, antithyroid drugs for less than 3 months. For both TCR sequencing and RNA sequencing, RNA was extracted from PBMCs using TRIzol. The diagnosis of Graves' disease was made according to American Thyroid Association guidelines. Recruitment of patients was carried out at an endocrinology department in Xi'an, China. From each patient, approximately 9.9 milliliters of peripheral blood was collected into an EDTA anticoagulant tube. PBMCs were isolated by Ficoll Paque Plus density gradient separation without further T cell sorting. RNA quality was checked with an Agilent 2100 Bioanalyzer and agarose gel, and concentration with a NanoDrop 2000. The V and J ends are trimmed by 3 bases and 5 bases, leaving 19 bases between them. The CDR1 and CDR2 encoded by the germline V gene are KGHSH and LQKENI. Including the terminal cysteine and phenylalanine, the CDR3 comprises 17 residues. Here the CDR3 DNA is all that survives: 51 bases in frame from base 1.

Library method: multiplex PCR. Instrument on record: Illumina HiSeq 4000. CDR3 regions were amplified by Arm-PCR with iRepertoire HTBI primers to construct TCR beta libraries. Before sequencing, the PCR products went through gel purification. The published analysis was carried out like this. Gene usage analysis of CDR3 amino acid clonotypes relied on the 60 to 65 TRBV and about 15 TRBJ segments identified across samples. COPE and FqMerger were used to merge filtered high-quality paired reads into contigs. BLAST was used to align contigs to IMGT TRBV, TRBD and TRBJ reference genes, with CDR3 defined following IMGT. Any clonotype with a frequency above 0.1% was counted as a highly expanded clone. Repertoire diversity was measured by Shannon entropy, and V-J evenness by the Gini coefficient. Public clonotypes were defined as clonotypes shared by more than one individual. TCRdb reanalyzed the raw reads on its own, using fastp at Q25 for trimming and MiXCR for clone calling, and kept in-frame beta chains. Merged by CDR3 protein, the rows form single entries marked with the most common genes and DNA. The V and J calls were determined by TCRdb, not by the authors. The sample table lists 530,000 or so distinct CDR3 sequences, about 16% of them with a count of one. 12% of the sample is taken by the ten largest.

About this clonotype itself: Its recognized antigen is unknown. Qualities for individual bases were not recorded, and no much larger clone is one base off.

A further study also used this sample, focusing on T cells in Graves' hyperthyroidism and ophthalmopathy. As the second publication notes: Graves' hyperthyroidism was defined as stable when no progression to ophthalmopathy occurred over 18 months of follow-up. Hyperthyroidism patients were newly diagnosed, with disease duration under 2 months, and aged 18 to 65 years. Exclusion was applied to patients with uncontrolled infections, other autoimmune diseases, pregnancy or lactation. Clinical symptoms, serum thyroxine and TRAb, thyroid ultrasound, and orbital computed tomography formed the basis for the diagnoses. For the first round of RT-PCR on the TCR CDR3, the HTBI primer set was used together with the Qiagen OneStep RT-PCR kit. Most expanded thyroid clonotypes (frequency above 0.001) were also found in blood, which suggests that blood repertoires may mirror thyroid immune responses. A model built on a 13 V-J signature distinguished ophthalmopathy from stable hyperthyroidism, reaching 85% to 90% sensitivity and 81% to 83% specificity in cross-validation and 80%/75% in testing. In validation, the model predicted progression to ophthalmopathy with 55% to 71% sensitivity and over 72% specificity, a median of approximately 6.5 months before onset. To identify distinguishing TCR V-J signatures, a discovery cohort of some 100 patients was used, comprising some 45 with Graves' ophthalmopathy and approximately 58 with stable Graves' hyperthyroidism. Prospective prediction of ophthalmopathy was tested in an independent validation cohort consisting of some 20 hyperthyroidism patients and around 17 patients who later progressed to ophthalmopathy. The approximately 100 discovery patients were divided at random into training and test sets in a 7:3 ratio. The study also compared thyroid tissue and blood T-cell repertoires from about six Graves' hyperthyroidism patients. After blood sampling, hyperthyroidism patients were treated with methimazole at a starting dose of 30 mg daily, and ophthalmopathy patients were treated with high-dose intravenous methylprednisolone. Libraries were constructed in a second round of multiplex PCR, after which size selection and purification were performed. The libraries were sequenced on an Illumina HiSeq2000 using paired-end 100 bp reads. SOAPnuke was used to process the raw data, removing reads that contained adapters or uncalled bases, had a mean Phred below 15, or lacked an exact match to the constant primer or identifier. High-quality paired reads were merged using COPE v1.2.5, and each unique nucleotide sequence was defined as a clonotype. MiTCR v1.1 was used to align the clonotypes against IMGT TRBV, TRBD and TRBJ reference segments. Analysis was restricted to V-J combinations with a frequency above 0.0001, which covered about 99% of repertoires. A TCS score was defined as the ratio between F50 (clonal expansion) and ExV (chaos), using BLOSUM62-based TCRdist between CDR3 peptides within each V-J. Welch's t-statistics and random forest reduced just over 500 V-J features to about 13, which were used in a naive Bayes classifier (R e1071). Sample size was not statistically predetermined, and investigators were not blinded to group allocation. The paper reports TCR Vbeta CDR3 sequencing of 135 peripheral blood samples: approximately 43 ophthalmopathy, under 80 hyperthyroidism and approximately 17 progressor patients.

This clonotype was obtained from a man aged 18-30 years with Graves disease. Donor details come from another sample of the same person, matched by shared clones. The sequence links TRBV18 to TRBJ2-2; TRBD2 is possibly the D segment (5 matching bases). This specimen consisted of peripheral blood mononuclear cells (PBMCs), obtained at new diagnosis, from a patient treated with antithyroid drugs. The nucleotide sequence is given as TGTGCCAGCTCACCCCAGGACTGGGCCTCGAGGACCGGGGAGCTGTTTTTT. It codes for CASSPQDWASRTGELFF. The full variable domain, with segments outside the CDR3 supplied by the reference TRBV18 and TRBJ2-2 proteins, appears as NAGVMQNPRHLVRRRGQEARLRCSPMKGHSHVYWYRQLPEEGLKFMVYLQKENIIDESGMPKERFSAEFPKEGPSILRIQQVVRGDSAAYFCASSPQDWASRTGELFFGEGSRLTVL.